These 27 T cell receptor beta chains came from one sample sequenced in a study of T cells after posttransplantation cyclophosphamide. Generated by immunoSEQ multiplex PCR, the TCRdb table keeps only in-frame clones and is missing some. The top ten hold 25% to 30% of the sample, which has more than 15,000 clones, roughly 85% seen once. Sampled 1 year posttransplant, controls received myeloablative marrow transplants, methotrexate and a calcineurin inhibitor. The source was PBMCs, collected after allogeneic stem cell transplant with calcineurin inhibitor and methotrexate. The receptor set was obtained from a female patient between 18 and 30 years old who received an allogeneic stem cell transplant from an unrelated donor, was CMV-positive, and had acute and chronic GVHD. Some T cells may have come from the graft donor.

This chain links TRBV10-3 with TRBJ1-6; 7 nucleotides agree with TRBD1. The germline CDR1 and CDR2 sequences are ENHRY and SYGVKD. Trimming at V came to 5 bases and at J to 7 bases, leaving 5 bases not matched to a gene. The CDR3 runs 14 residues. CDR3 protein: CAISSAGGNSPLHF. The CDR3 nucleotides are TGTGCCATCAGTAGTGCAGGGGGGAATTCACCCCTCCACTTT.

The chain carries TRBV6-1 and TRBJ2-3; the match to TRBD2 covers 8 bases. J lost 3 bases, V lost 2 bases, and 13 bases had no gene match. The CDR3 covers 18 residues. Germline CDR1 reads MNHNS; CDR2 reads SASEGT. In nucleotides, the CDR3 is TGTGCCAGCAGTGAATACCCGCCGGGACTAGGGGGGACAGATACGCAGTATTTT. Its translation: CASSEYPPGLGGTDTQYF.

The chain uses TRBV19 and TRBJ2-1; tentative D call: TRBD2 (6 bases). Trimming removed 2 bases from V and 12 bases from J, with 14 bases in between. Germline CDR1 and CDR2: LNHDA and SQIVND (reference sequence). The CDR3 consists of 13 residues. The CDR3, as DNA: TGTGCCAGTAGTATAAGCGCGGGATCAGGGCAGTTCTTC. This gives the protein CASSISAGSGQFF. The whole variable domain, remainder taken from reference TRBV19 and TRBJ2-1, is DGGITQSPKYLFRKEGQNVTLSCEQNLNHDAMYWYRQDPGQGLRLIYYSQIVNDFQKGDIAEGYSVSREKKESFPLTVTSAQKNPTAFYLCASSISAGSGQFFGPGTRLTVL.

J is TRBJ2-7 and V is TRBV11-2; D is uncertain. The germline V gene encodes CDR1 SGHAT and CDR2 FQNNGV. V gave up 3 bases and J gave up 3 bases, with 18 bases separating them. The CDR3 is 16 residues long. The CDR3 nucleotides read TGTGCCAGCAGCTTGCCTTCGGTCCCCGAGAACTACGAGCAGTACTTC. Encoded protein: CASSLPSVPENYEQYF.

This chain links TRBV6-1 with TRBJ1-4, with a possible D match to TRBD1 (5 bases). The CDR3 consists of 15 residues. Trimming took off 1 base at V and 7 bases at J, with 13 bases between the two ends. The germline V gene has CDR1 MNHNS and CDR2 SASEGT. CDR3: CASSEGSGFTEKLFF. The CDR3 DNA follows: TGTGCCAGCAGTGAAGGTTCAGGGTTTACTGAAAAACTGTTTTTT.

This clone occurred a few times. V is TRBV6-6 and J is TRBJ2-2, with 13 bases matching TRBD2. Germline V lookup: CDR1 MNHNY, CDR2 SVGAGI (reference sequence). The CDR3 sequence is 15 residues long. J gave up 6 bases and V 7 bases, and 5 bases lay outside the gene matches. CDR3 protein: CASTRTSGSAGELFF. CDR3 coding DNA: TGTGCCAGCACCCGGACTAGCGGGAGTGCCGGGGAGCTGTTTTTT.

The rearrangement uses TRBV9 and TRBJ2-7, with TRBD1 identical over 8 bases. The junction had 3 bases not matched to a gene; V was cut back by 4 bases and J by 3 bases. The CDR3 is 13 residues long. The germline V gene has CDR1 SGDLS and CDR2 YYNGEE. This CDR3 reads CASSTDRGYEQYF. Here the CDR3 DNA reads TGTGCCAGCAGCACAGACAGGGGCTACGAGCAGTACTTC.

For this clone: A read error may produce the germline difference seen at one junction end. The genes are TRBV5-1 and TRBJ2-1; 7 bases agree with TRBD1. The CDR3 length is 15 residues. CDR1 is SGHRS, CDR2 YFSETQ, per germline. The CDR3 sequence: CASREGGDSDNEQFF. DNA for the CDR3: TGCGCCAGCCGCGAAGGGGGCGACTCCGACAATGAGCAGTTCTTC.

This chain uses TRBV5-1 with TRBJ2-7; 9 bases match TRBD1. The V and J ends lost 3 bases and 3 bases, in that order; junction bases with no gene match: 1. This CDR3 has 13 amino acids. Germline-derived CDR1 and CDR2 are SGHRS and YFSETQ. CDR3 amino acids: CASSSGQGYEQYF. DNA for the CDR3: TGCGCCAGCAGCTCGGGACAGGGCTACGAGCAGTACTTC.

The chain has TRBV30 and TRBJ2-7, with D unresolved. This CDR3 comprises 12 residues. Germline values: CDR1 GTSNPN, CDR2 SVGIG (reference sequence). With 4 bases removed from V and 2 bases from J, the gap between germline ends came to 9 bases. In DNA, the CDR3 is TGTGCCTGGACCCACTCGCCCTACGAGCAGTACTTC. This sequence encodes CAWTHSPYEQYF. Complete variable domain (other parts from reference TRBV30 and TRBJ2-7): SQTIHQWPATLVQPVGSPLSLECTVEGTSNPNLYWYRQAAGRGLQLLFYSVGIGQISSEVPQNLSASRPQDRQFILSSKKLLLSDSGFYLCAWTHSPYEQYFGPGTRLTVT.

In this sample, this clone turned up once. The chain has TRBV25-1 and TRBJ2-7; maybe TRBD2 (5 bases). Germline V CDR1 and CDR2: MGHDK, SYGVNS. This CDR3 has 13 residues. With 4 bases removed from V and 2 bases from J, the gap between germline ends came to 9 bases. The CDR3 spells CASSGRGTYEQYF. For the CDR3, the DNA is TGTGCCAGCAGTGGCCGGGGAACCTACGAGCAGTACTTC.

This chain joins TRBV9 and TRBJ1-5, with D uncertain. CDR1 and CDR2 (germline): SGDLS, YYNGEE. The CDR3 totals 13 residues. Trimming cost V 0 bases and J 3 bases, with 4 bases left between them. CDR3 residues: CASSVGVNQPQHF. The CDR3 DNA is TGTGCCAGCAGCGTAGGAGTCAATCAGCCCCAGCATTTT.

This clone has just one count. The rearrangement uses TRBV7-8 and TRBJ2-2; D is possibly TRBD2 (6 bases). V was pared by 4 bases and J by 4 bases, with 13 bases between. Germline-derived CDR1 and CDR2 are SGHVS and FQNEAQ. The CDR3 runs 15 residues. DNA of the CDR3: TGTGCCAGCAGCTCTGGGGGACTGGGCACCGGGGAGCTGTTTTTT. Amino acids: CASSSGGLGTGELFF.

This chain connects TRBV19 to TRBJ2-5; TRBD2 matches 7 bases. Looked up from germline, CDR1 is LNHDA and CDR2 is SQIVND (reference sequence). V dropped 5 bases and J dropped 2; count of bases not matched to a gene: 8. The CDR3 loop spans 15 amino acids. Here the CDR3 reads CASSAGRDGQETQYF. In nucleotides, the CDR3 is TGTGCCAGTAGTGCTGGGAGGGACGGTCAAGAGACCCAGTACTTC.

In this sample, this clone turned up once. V usage is TRBV27 and J usage is TRBJ1-1; TRBD1 might be the D (5 bases). The V and J ends lost 2 bases and 5 bases respectively, with 15 bases between them. This CDR3 has 15 residues. The germline gives CDR1 MNHEY, CDR2 SMNVEV (reference sequence). For the CDR3, the DNA is TGTGCCAGCAGTTTAAGGTGGCAGGGTCGAACTGAAGCTTTCTTT. Its translation is CASSLRWQGRTEAFF.

This chain links TRBV10-3 with TRBJ1-6, with TRBD1 matching over 8 bases. After removal of 9 bases from V and 8 bases from J, the junction contained 6 bases not matched to a gene. Germline assignment: CDR1 ENHRY and CDR2 SYGVKD. This CDR3 is 13 amino acids long. CDR3 region: CAMSTGEDSPLHF. The DNA of the CDR3 is TGTGCCATGTCGACAGGGGAAGATTCACCCCTCCACTTT.

The V call is TRBV5-1, the J call TRBJ2-1, with 9 positions matching TRBD2. The CDR3 is 15 residues long. Germline V gene sequence: CDR1 SGHRS, CDR2 YFSETQ. V gave up 4 bases and J gave up 3 bases; unmatched junction bases: 5. For the CDR3, the DNA is TGCGCCAGCAGCCTAGCGGGGACTAACTACAATGAGCAGTTCTTC. Translating it yields CASSLAGTNYNEQFF.

The chain uses TRBV4-2 and TRBJ2-7; 9 nucleotides line up with TRBD2. V lost 1 base to trimming and J lost 4 bases; unmatched junction nucleotides: 5. Germline lookup yields CDR1 LGHNA and CDR2 YNFKEQ. This CDR3 is built from 15 residues. This CDR3 reads CASSQGNSGGYEQYF. The CDR3 DNA follows: TGTGCCAGCAGCCAAGGAAATAGCGGGGGATACGAGCAGTACTTC.

The chain has TRBV11-2 and TRBJ1-1, with a weak D call TRBD1 (6 bases). Deletions cut 5 bases from V and 1 base from J, with 11 bases between. This CDR3 region has 14 residues. CDR1 and CDR2 (germline): SGHAT, FQNNGV. The CDR3 sequence: CASSIQGRNTEAFF. The CDR3 nucleotides read TGTGCCAGCAGCATACAGGGAAGGAACACTGAAGCTTTCTTT.

V and J are TRBV7-9 and TRBJ2-7; 7 positions match TRBD2. The germline CDR1 and CDR2 sequences are SEHNR and FQNEAQ (reference sequence). This CDR3 contains 17 residues. V trimming: 1 base; J trimming: 4 bases; junction bases outside the gene matches: 13. CDR3 region: CASSLGSTGTISYEQYF. In DNA, the CDR3 is TGTGCCAGCAGCTTAGGGTCAACCGGGACTATTTCGTACGAGCAGTACTTC.

V gene TRBV30 combines with J gene TRBJ2-7; TRBD1 aligns across 8 bases. From germline, CDR1 is GTSNPN and CDR2 SVGIG (reference sequence). The CDR3 extends over 13 amino acids. After removal of 0 bases from V and 5 bases from J, the junction contained 3 bases not matched to a gene. CDR3 loop: CAWSVGQGNEQYF. Here the CDR3 DNA reads TGTGCCTGGAGTGTAGGACAGGGAAACGAGCAGTACTTC.

This chain uses TRBV6-5 with TRBJ1-1; 8 nucleotides line up with TRBD1. The ends lost 6 bases at V and 6 bases at J; junction bases unmatched: 12. The CDR3 sequence is 15 residues long. The germline V gene encodes CDR1 MNHEY and CDR2 SVGAGI. In DNA, the CDR3 is TGTGCCAGCAGGGGACCAGACAGGGGAAGTGCTGAAGCTTTCTTT. It specifies CASRGPDRGSAEAFF.

The V and J genes are TRBV27 and TRBJ2-3; TRBD2 matches 8 bases. The germline V gene has CDR1 MNHEY and CDR2 SMNVEV (reference sequence). This CDR3 comprises 17 residues. The V segment lost 3 bases and the J segment 2 bases; nucleotides outside the gene matches: 10. The CDR3 DNA is TGTGCCAGCAGTTTCTTCGGGGTAGCGGGGAACACAGATACGCAGTATTTT. Amino acid sequence: CASSFFGVAGNTDTQYF.

The V and J genes are TRBV27 and TRBJ2-7, with 8 bases that match TRBD2. This CDR3 comprises 14 residues. Germline V CDR1 and CDR2: MNHEY, SMNVEV (reference sequence). Trimming at V came to 4 bases and at J to 1 base, leaving 3 bases not matched to a gene. DNA of the CDR3: TGTGCCAGCAGTTCGACTAGCGCTTCCTACGAGCAGTACTTC. Translating it yields CASSSTSASYEQYF.

The chain couples TRBV19 to TRBJ1-5, with a weak D call TRBD1 (6 bases). CDR3 length: 15 residues. The germline CDR1 and CDR2 sequences are LNHDA and SQIVND (reference sequence). With 4 bases removed from V and 0 bases from J, the gap between germline ends came to 10 bases. The CDR3 DNA reads as TGTGCCAGTAGTACCCACAGGGATAGCAATCAGCCCCAGCATTTT. The encoded protein is CASSTHRDSNQPQHF.

The chain recombines TRBV4-1 with TRBJ2-7, with D possibly matching TRBD1 (5 bases). Per the germline V gene, CDR1 is MGHRA and CDR2 is YSYEKL. Trimming left V 0 bases short and J 4 bases short, with 7 bases between. The CDR3 runs 13 residues. CDR3 sequence: CASSQDKGYEQYF. The CDR3 nucleotides are TGCGCCAGCAGCCAAGATAAGGGGTACGAGCAGTACTTC.

The chain carries TRBV2 and TRBJ2-3; 7 bases map to TRBD1. CDR1 SNHLY and CDR2 FYNNEI come from the germline V gene. The length of the CDR3 is 14 residues. V trimming: 9 bases; J trimming: 2 bases; junction bases outside the gene matches: 8. Here the CDR3 DNA reads TGTGCCAGTAGCGACAGGGTTGACACAGATACGCAGTATTTT. Encoded protein: CASSDRVDTDTQYF.